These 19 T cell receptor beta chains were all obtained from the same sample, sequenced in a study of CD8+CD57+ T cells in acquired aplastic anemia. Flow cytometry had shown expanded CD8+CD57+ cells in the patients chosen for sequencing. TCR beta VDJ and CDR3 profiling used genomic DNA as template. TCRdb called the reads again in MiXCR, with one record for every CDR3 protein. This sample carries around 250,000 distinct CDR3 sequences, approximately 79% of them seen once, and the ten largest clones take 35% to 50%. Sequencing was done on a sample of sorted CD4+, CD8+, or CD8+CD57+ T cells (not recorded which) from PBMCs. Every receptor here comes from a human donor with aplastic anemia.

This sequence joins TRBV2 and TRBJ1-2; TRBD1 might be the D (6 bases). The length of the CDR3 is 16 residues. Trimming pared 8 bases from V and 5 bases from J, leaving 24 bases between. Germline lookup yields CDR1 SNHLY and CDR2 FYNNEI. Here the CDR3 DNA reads TGTGCCAGCGGCGAACAGGGCAGGGGTACGGAGTATGGCTACACCTTC. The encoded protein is CASGEQGRGTEYGYTF.

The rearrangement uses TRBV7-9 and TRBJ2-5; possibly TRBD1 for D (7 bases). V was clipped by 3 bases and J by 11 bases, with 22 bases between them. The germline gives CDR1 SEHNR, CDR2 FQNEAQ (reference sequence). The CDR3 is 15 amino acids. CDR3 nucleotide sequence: TGTGCCAGCAGCTTTAAAAGCGGCAGGGGGGACGATCAGTACTTC. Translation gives CASSFKSGRGDDQYF.

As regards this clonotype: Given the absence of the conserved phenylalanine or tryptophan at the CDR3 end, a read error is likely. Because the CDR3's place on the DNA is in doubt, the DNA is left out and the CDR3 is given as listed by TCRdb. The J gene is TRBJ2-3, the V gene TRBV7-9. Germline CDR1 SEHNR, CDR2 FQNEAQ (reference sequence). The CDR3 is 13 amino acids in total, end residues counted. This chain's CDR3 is CASSPTEKLYTDT.

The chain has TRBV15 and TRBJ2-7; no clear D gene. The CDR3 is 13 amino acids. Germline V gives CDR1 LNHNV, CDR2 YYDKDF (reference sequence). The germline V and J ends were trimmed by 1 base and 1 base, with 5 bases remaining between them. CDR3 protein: CATSRVGSYEQYF. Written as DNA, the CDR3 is TGTGCCACCAGCAGAGTAGGGTCCTACGAGCAGTACTTC.

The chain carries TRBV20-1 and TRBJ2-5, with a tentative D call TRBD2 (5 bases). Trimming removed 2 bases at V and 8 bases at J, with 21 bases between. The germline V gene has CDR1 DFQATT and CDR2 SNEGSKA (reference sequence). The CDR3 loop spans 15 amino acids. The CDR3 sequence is CSARSDTQRVDTQYF. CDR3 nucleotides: TGCAGTGCTAGATCTGACACCCAGAGGGTAGATACCCAGTACTTC.

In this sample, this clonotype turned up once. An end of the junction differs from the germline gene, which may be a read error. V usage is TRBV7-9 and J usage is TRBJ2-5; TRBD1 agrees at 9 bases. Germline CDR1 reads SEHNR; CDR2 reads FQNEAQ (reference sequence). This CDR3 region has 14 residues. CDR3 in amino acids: CASSPGTGPTDTQF. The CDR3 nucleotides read TGTGCCAGCAGCCCAGGGACAGGGCCCACAGATACGCAGTTC.

CDR3 amino acids: CSGQNQETQYF. DNA of the CDR3: TGCAGCGGACAGAACCAAGAGACCCAGTACTTC. The chain couples TRBV29-1 to TRBJ2-5, with D perhaps matching TRBD1 (5 bases). Germline assignment: CDR1 SQVTM and CDR2 ANQGSEA. With 7 bases removed from V and 0 bases from J, the gap between germline ends came to 6 bases. This CDR3 spans 11 amino acids.

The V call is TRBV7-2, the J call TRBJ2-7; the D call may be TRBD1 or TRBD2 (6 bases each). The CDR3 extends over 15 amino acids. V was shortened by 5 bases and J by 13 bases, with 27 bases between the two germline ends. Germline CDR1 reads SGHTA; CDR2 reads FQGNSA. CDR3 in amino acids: CASSRPGGADHGYYF. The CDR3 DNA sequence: TGTGCCAGCAGCAGGCCCGGGGGCGCCGACCATGGCTACTACTTC. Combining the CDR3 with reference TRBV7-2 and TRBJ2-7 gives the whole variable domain GAGVSQSPSNKVTEKGKDVELRCDPISGHTALYWYRQSLGQGLEFLIYFQGNSAPDKSGLPSDRFSAERTGGSVSTLTIQRTQQEDSAVYLCASSRPGGADHGYYFGPGTRLTVT.

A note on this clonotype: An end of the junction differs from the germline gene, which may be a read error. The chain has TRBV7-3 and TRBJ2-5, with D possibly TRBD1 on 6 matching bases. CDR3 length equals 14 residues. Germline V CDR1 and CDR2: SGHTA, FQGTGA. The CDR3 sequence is CATTRQAKPVEQCF. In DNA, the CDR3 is TGTGCCACCACCAGACAGGCCAAGCCAGTGGAACAGTGCTTC.

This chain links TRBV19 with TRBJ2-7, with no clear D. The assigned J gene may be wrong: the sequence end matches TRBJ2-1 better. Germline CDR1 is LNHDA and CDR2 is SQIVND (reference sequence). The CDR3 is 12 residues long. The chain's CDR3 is CASSPNDAEQFF. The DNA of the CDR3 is TGTGCCAGTAGTCCGAACGATGCCGAGCAGTTCTTC.

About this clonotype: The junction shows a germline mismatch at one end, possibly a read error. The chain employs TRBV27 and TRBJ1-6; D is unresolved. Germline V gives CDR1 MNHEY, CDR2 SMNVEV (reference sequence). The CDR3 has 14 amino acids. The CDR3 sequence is CASSLMGVTSPLHF. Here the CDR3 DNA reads TGTGCTAGCAGTTTAATGGGTGTAACGTCACCCCTCCACTTT.

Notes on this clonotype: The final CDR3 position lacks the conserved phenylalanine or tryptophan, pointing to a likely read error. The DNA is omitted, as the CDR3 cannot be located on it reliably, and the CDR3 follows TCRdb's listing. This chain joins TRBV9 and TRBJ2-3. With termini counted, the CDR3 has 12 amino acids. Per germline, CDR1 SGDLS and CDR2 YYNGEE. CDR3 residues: CASSGDADAGYT.

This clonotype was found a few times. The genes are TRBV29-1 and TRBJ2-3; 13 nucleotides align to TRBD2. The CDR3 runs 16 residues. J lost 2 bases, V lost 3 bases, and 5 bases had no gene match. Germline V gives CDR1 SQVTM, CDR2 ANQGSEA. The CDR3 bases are TGCAGCGTTGAGGGGACTAGCGGGGCATACACAGATACGCAGTATTTT. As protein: CSVEGTSGAYTDTQYF.

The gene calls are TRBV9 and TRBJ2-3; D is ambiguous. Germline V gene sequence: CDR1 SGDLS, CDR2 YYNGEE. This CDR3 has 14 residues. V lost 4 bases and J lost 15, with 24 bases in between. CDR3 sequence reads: CASSFYTPDTPYYF. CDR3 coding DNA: TGTGCCAGCAGCTTCTACACACCAGATACTCCGTATTATTTT. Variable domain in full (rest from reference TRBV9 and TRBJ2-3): DSGVTQTPKHLITATGQRVTLRCSPRSGDLSVYWYQQSLDQGLQFLIQYYNGEERAKGNILERFSAQQFPDLHSELNLSSLELGDSALYFCASSFYTPDTPYYFGPGTRLTVL.

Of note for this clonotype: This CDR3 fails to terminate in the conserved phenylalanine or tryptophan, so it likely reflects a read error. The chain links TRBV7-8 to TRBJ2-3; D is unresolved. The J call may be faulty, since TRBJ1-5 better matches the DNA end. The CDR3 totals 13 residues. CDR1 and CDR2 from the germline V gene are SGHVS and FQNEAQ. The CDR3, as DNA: TGTGCCAGCGGGGAAGCGGGAAGAGATGCGCAGCATTAT. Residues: CASGEAGRDAQHY.

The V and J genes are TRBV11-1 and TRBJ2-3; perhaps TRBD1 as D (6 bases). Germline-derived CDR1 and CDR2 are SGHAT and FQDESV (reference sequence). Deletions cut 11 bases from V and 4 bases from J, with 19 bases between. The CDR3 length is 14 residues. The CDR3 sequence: CAFSLGGSSDTQYF. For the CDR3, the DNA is TGTGCCTTCAGCTTAGGGGGTAGCTCAGATACGCAGTATTTT.

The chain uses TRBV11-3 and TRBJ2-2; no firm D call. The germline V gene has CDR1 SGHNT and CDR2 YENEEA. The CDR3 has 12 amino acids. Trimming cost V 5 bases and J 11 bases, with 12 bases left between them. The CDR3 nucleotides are TGTGCCAGCAGCCCCTCGCGCAGAGAGCTGTTTTTT. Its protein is CASSPSRRELFF. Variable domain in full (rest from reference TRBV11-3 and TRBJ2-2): EAGVVQSPRYKIIEKKQPVAFWCNPISGHNTLYWYLQNLGQGPELLIRYENEEAVDDSQLPKDRFSAERLKGVDSTLKIQPAELGDSAVYLCASSPSRRELFFGEGSRLTVL.

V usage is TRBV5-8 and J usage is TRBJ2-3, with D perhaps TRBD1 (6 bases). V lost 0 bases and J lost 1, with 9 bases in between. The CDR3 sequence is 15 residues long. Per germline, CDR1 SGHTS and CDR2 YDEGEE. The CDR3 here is CASSLGNRGTDTQYF. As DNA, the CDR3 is TGTGCCAGCAGCTTGGGAAACAGGGGCACAGATACGCAGTATTTT. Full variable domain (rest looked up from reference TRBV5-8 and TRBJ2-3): EAGVTQSPTHLIKTRGQQATLRCSPISGHTSVYWYQQALGLGLQFLLWYDEGEERNRGNFPPRFSGRQFPNYSSELNVNALELEDSALYLCASSLGNRGTDTQYFGPGTRLTVL.

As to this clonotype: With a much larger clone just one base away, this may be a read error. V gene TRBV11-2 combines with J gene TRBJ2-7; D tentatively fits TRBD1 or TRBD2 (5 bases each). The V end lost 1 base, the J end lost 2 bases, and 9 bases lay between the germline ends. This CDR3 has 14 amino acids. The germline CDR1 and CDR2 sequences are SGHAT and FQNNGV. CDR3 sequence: CASSLAGRPYEQYF. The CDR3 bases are TGTGCCAGCAGCTTAGCGGGACGTCCCTACGAGCAGTACTTC.